This passage covers 15 T cell receptor beta chains from one sample sequenced in a study of OX40 agonist ivuxolimab in advanced cancers. Receptor libraries were prepared by the immunoSEQ multiplex PCR assay. The table was pulled from immuneACCESS by TCRdb, which kept in-frame rearrangements only. Such tables lose some clones; where checked, under half of the loss comes from unresolved V genes, and the rest has no known cause. The sample records 60,000 to 75,000 clones, approximately 90% of which are singletons. Clones ranked in the top ten supply approximately 0.99% of the sample. Specimen: CD4+ or CD8+ T cells sorted from blood, collected in a trial of the OX40 agonist ivuxolimab. These receptors were collected from an adult with an advanced solid tumor such as melanoma, head and neck, liver or kidney cancer.

J is TRBJ2-2 and V is TRBV7-3; D possibly corresponds to TRBD1 (6 bases). The germline V gene encodes CDR1 SGHTA and CDR2 FQGTGA. V lost 1 base and J lost 6, with 9 bases in between. CDR3 length: 14 amino acids. The CDR3 DNA reads TGTGCCAGCAGCTTAATTTCAGGGGCCGGGGAGCTGTTTTTT. Translated, it gives CASSLISGAGELFF.

This chain links TRBV14 with TRBJ1-4; perhaps TRBD1 as D (5 bases). The germline CDR1 and CDR2 sequences are SGHDN and FVKESK. This CDR3 has 14 amino acids. V lost 5 bases, J lost 8 bases, and 15 bases lay in between. The CDR3 sequence is CASSRDPRGEKLFF. For the CDR3, the DNA is TGTGCCAGCAGCAGGGACCCTCGGGGGGAAAAACTGTTTTTT.

The sample holds one count of this clone. The V call is TRBV18, the J call TRBJ1-1, with D perhaps matching TRBD1 (6 bases). V lost 5 bases, J lost 0 bases, and 13 bases lay in between. Germline-derived CDR1 and CDR2 are KGHSH and LQKENI. CDR3 size: 15 residues. CDR3 sequence reads: CASSADSLLNTEAFF. The CDR3 DNA reads as TGTGCCAGCTCAGCGGACAGCTTGCTGAACACTGAAGCTTTCTTT. The complete variable domain, with remaining parts taken from reference TRBV18 and TRBJ1-1, reads NAGVMQNPRHLVRRRGQEARLRCSPMKGHSHVYWYRQLPEEGLKFMVYLQKENIIDESGMPKERFSAEFPKEGPSILRIQQVVRGDSAAYFCASSADSLLNTEAFFGQGTRLTVV.

V and J are TRBV6-5 and TRBJ1-2; 8 nucleotides match TRBD1. Germline CDR1 is MNHEY and CDR2 is SVGAGI. The CDR3 has 14 residues. Unmatched junction bases numbered 8, after V lost 3 bases and J lost 8 bases. CDR3 region: CASSYSGQGRGYTF. The CDR3 DNA follows: TGTGCCAGCAGTTATTCCGGACAGGGCCGAGGCTACACCTTC.

The CDR3 DNA is TGTGCCAGCAGTCAAGAAACAGGCTTGCCCTCCTACAATGAGCAGTTCTTC. Translation: CASSQETGLPSYNEQFF. J is TRBJ2-1 and V is TRBV6-1, with a weak D call TRBD1 (5 bases). The germline V gene encodes CDR1 MNHNS and CDR2 SASEGT. The V end was cut by 5 bases, the J end by 0 bases, with 17 bases between. The CDR3 consists of 17 residues.

This chain connects TRBV5-1 to TRBJ1-1, with 7 bases matching TRBD1. In germline, CDR1 is SGHRS, CDR2 YFSETQ. The CDR3 has 18 amino acids. V was pared by 0 bases and J by 4 bases, with 15 bases of the junction left unmatched. CDR3 coding DNA: TGCGCCAGCAGCTTGGCCAGGATAAGGGGGCATCAGGGCACTGAAGCTTTCTTT. It is translated as CASSLARIRGHQGTEAFF.

V gene TRBV10-2 combines with J gene TRBJ2-1; 9 nucleotides match TRBD2. With V trimmed by 2 bases and J by 15 bases, 14 bases remained unmatched. In germline, CDR1 is WSHSY, CDR2 SAAADI. CDR3 length: 15 amino acids. The CDR3, as DNA: TGCGCCAGCAGTGAGCCGGGCGGGAGGGCCAGGGTTGCGTTCTTC. Protein sequence: CASSEPGGRARVAFF.

In its sample, this clone was seen a few times. The chain carries TRBV9 and TRBJ1-2; D is unresolved. The CDR3 contains 12 residues. Per the germline V gene, CDR1 is SGDLS and CDR2 is YYNGEE. Trimming removed 3 bases from V and 3 bases from J, with 6 bases in between. CDR3 DNA: TGTGCCAGCAGCGAGGGTTACTATGGCTACACCTTC. Encoded protein: CASSEGYYGYTF.

The CDR3 DNA reads as TGTGCCTGGAGTGTTCAGGGTAGGCAGCCCCAGCATTTT. It yields the protein CAWSVQGRQPQHF. The gene calls are TRBV30 and TRBJ1-5, with TRBD1 as a possible D gene (5 bases). Trimming removed 0 bases from V and 7 bases from J, with 10 bases in between. This CDR3 region has 13 residues. Germline-derived CDR1 and CDR2 are GTSNPN and SVGIG (reference sequence).

V is TRBV9 and J is TRBJ2-1; TRBD2 aligns across 11 bases. After removal of 2 bases from V and 3 bases from J, the junction contained 1 base not matched to a gene. Germline CDR1 is SGDLS and CDR2 is YYNGEE. The CDR3 has 15 residues. The CDR3 sequence: CASSVGTSGYNEQFF. CDR3 DNA sequence: TGTGCCAGCAGCGTTGGGACTAGCGGCTACAATGAGCAGTTCTTC.

The V and J genes are TRBV10-2 and TRBJ1-1, with 9 bases aligning to TRBD1. CDR1 is WSHSY and CDR2 is SAAADI in the germline V gene. The CDR3 contains 15 residues. V was clipped by 0 bases and J by 6 bases; unmatched bases: 5. This chain's CDR3 is CASSESSQGAPEAFF. Written as DNA, the CDR3 is TGCGCCAGCAGTGAGTCATCACAGGGGGCCCCTGAAGCTTTCTTT.

This chain uses TRBV30 with TRBJ2-7, with a tentative D call TRBD1 (6 bases). Trimming shortened V by 3 bases and J by 7 bases, and 19 bases separated the two germline ends. This CDR3 comprises 14 residues. Germline CDR1 reads GTSNPN; CDR2 reads SVGIG (reference sequence). CDR3 DNA sequence: TGTGCCTGGAGGTCGACAGGTTCCGATTTTGAGCAGTACTTC. Translated: CAWRSTGSDFEQYF. Together with reference TRBV30 and TRBJ2-7, the CDR3 gives the full variable domain: SQTIHQWPATLVQPVGSPLSLECTVEGTSNPNLYWYRQAAGRGLQLLFYSVGIGQISSEVPQNLSASRPQDRQFILSSKKLLLSDSGFYLCAWRSTGSDFEQYFGPGTRLTVT.

J is TRBJ1-2 and V is TRBV18; D perhaps matches TRBD1 (5 bases). The CDR3 spans 16 residues. Germline V gene sequence: CDR1 KGHSH, CDR2 LQKENI. Trimming removed 2 bases at V and 3 bases at J, with 16 bases between. In DNA form, the CDR3 reads TGTGCCAGCTCACCAGGCCCTGAGAGGGGCGACTATGGCTACACCTTC. It yields the protein CASSPGPERGDYGYTF.

V gene TRBV5-1 combines with J gene TRBJ2-7, with D possibly TRBD1 on 7 matching bases. V lost 4 bases and J 7 bases, leaving 18 bases between the germline ends. The CDR3 extends over 14 amino acids. Per germline, CDR1 SGHRS and CDR2 YFSETQ. CDR3 sequence: CASSPQEGAGEQYF. The CDR3 DNA reads as TGCGCCAGCAGCCCCCAGGAGGGGGCGGGTGAGCAGTACTTC.

The chain employs TRBV7-9 and TRBJ1-2, with a tentative D call TRBD1 (6 bases). The germline V gene encodes CDR1 SEHNR and CDR2 FQNEAQ (reference sequence). Trimming pared 5 bases from V and 2 bases from J, leaving 12 bases between. CDR3 length: 14 residues. The CDR3 sequence is CASSPTGANYGYTF. CDR3 DNA sequence: TGTGCCAGCAGCCCGACAGGAGCCAACTATGGCTACACCTTC. Variable domain in full (rest from reference TRBV7-9 and TRBJ1-2): DTGVSQNPRHKITKRGQNVTFRCDPISEHNRLYWYRQTLGQGPEFLTYFQNEAQLEKSRLLSDRFSAERPKGSFSTLEIQRTEQGDSAMYLCASSPTGANYGYTFGSGTRLTVV.